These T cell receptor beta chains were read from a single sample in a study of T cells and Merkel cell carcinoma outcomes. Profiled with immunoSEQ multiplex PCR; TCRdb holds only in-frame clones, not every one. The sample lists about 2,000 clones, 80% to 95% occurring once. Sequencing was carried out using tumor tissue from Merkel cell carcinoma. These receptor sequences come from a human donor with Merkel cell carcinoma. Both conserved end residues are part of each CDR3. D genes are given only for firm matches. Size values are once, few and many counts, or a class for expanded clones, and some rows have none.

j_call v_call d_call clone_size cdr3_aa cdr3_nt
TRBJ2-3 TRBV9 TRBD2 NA CASSVQRGPPDTQYF TGTGCCAGCAGCGTACAGCGGGGCCCCCCAGATACGCAGTATTTT
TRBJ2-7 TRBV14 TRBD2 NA CASSQEGAGESYEQYF TGTGCCAGCAGCCAAGAAGGTGCGGGGGAGTCCTACGAGCAGTACTTC
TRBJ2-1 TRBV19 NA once CASSIRQTYRNNEQFF TGTGCCAGTAGTATCAGGCAGACCTATAGAAACAATGAGCAGTTCTTC
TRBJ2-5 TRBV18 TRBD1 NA CASSPLPAGQGETQYF TGTGCCAGCTCACCACTACCTGCGGGACAGGGGGAGACCCAGTACTTC
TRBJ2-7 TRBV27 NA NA CASSYAQGEQYF TGTGCCAGCAGTTACGCTCAAGGGGAGCAGTACTTC
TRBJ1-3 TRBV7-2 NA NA CASSPRLGPINSGNTIYF TGTGCCAGCAGCCCACGTCTTGGACCCATCAACTCTGGAAACACCATATATTTT
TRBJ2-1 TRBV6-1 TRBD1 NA CASSEAGQGSNEQFF TGTGCCAGCAGTGAAGCCGGACAGGGATCCAATGAGCAGTTCTTC
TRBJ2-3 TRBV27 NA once CASRPQGSPQFADTQYF TGTGCCAGCAGGCCTCAAGGGAGCCCACAGTTCGCAGATACGCAGTATTTT
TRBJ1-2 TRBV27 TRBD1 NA CASSLAGDRGRGYTF TGTGCCAGCAGTTTAGCAGGGGACAGGGGGCGAGGCTACACCTTC
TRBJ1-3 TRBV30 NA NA CAWRERGDISGNTIYF TGTGCCTGGAGGGAACGTGGAGATATCTCTGGAAACACCATATATTTT
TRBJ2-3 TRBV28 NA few CASSDRVSGTDTQYF TGTGCCAGCAGCGACCGGGTCTCAGGCACAGATACGCAGTATTTT
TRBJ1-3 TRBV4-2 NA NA CASSQGDAGGNTIYF TGTGCCAGCAGCCAAGGGGACGCGGGGGGAAACACCATATATTTT
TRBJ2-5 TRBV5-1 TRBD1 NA CASSLDRGETQYF TGCGCCAGCAGCTTAGACAGGGGTGAGACCCAGTACTTC
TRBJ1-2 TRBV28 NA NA CASSSGTHGGYTF TGTGCCAGCAGCTCCGGGACCCATGGGGGCTACACCTTC
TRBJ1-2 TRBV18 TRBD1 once CASSPRQGADYGYTF TGTGCCAGCTCACCAAGACAGGGGGCGGACTATGGCTACACCTTC
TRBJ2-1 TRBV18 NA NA CASSTESSSYNEQFF TGTGCCAGCTCGACAGAATCAAGCTCCTACAATGAGCAGTTCTTC
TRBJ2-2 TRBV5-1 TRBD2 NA CASSRSGGRVTGELFF TGCGCCAGCAGCCGGAGCGGCGGGAGGGTTACCGGGGAGCTGTTTTTT
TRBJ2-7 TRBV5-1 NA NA CASKGQGSSYEQYF TGCGCCAGCAAGGGTCAGGGGAGCTCCTACGAGCAGTACTTC
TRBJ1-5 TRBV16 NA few CASSQNQPQHF TGTGCCAGCAGCCAAAATCAGCCCCAGCATTTT
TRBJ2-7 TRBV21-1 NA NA CASSKYSLVGLAGAGSCYEQYF TGTGCCAGCAGCAAATATTCTCTTGTCGGACTAGCGGGAGCGGGGAGCTGCTACGAGCAGTACTTC
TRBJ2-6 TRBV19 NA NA CASSGGSGANVLTF TGTGCCAGTAGTGGGGGGTCTGGGGCCAACGTCCTGACTTTC
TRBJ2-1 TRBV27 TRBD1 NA CASSTWGTGAANEQFF TGTGCCAGCAGCACGTGGGGGACAGGGGCAGCGAATGAGCAGTTCTTC
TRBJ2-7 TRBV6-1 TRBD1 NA CASSEFTGARSEGF TGTGCCAGCAGTGAATTCACAGGGGCACGATCTGAGGGCTTC
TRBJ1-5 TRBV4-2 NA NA CASSQAVGGGRRQPQHF TGTGCCAGCAGCCAAGCGGTGGGCGGGGGGAGGAGGCAGCCCCAGCATTTT
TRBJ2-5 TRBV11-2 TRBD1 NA CASSSTGEETQYF TGTGCCAGCAGCTCGACAGGGGAAGAGACCCAGTACTTC
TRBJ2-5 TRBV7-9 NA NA CASSTEYQETQYF TGTGCCAGCAGCACGGAGTACCAAGAGACCCAGTACTTC
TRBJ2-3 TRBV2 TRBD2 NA CASSEGSGSADTQYF TGTGCCAGCAGTGAAGGTAGCGGGAGTGCAGATACGCAGTATTTT
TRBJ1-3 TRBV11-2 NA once CASSLASPKPGAGNTIYF TGTGCCAGCAGCTTAGCTTCCCCGAAGCCAGGGGCTGGAAACACCATATATTTT
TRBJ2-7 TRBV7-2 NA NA CASSYSGTSSYEQYF TGTGCCAGCAGTTATAGCGGCACTAGCTCCTACGAGCAGTACTTC
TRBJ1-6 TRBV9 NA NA CASSEGGGLSPLHF TGTGCCAGCAGTGAAGGGGGGGGACTTTCACCCCTCCATTTT
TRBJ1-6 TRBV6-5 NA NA CASSDQTANSPLHF TGTGCCAGCAGTGACCAGACAGCAAATTCACCCCTCCACTTT
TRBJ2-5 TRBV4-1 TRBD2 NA CASSQISGGVGETQYF TGCGCCAGCAGCCAGATTAGCGGGGGGGTCGGAGAGACCCAGTACTTC
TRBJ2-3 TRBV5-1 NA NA CASRVTSSTDTQYF TGCGCCAGCCGAGTCACTAGCAGCACAGATACGCAGTATTTT
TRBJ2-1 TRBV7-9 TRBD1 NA CVSSLGGQTYYNEQFF TGTGTCAGCAGCTTAGGGGGACAGACTTACTACAATGAGCAGTTCTTC
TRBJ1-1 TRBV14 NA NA CASSQELNDPRGAFF TGTGCCAGCAGCCAAGAGCTTAATGACCCGCGGGGAGCTTTCTTT
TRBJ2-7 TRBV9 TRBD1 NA CASSADRGEQYF TGTGCCAGCAGCGCCGACAGGGGTGAGCAGTACTTC
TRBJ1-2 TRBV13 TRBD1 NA CASSINRGRHGYTF TGTGCCAGCAGCATAAACAGGGGGCGCCATGGCTACACCTTC
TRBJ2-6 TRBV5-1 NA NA CASSGGASGANVLTF TGCGCCAGCTCAGGGGGGGCATCTGGGGCCAACGTCCTGACTTTC
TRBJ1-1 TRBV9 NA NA CASSPIPFGTEAFF TGTGCCAGCAGTCCCATTCCCTTTGGCACTGAAGCTTTCTTT